What follows are 17 T cell receptor beta chains derived from one specimen sequenced in a study of monozygotic twins with inflammatory bowel disease. TCRdb reprocessed the 5' RACE reads and stores each CDR3 protein as one record, lacking DNA. The repertoire table contains 190,000 or so distinct CDR3 sequences. Input material: blood. The receptors come from a human donor with ulcerative colitis or Crohn's disease, or a healthy co-twin of an affected twin (not recorded which).

This chain connects TRBV6-1 to TRBJ1-4; TCRdb's assignment of TRBD1 cannot be checked, as there is no DNA. The CDR3 covers 17 residues. CDR1 is MNHNS and CDR2 is SASEGT in the germline V gene. The CDR3 sequence: CASSKGSPGGAGEKLFF.

This chain links TRBV12-3 or TRBV12-4 with TRBJ2-1; the D call of TRBD2 rests on TCRdb alone, since no DNA is present to check it. The CDR3 runs to 15 residues. CDR3 sequence reads: CASRPTSGGANEQFF.

This chain links TRBV11-2 with TRBJ1-1; with no DNA, the TCRdb D assignment of TRBD1 cannot be verified. Germline CDR1 is SGHAT and CDR2 is FQNNGV. There are 16 residues in the CDR3. CDR3 residues: CASSLSLDRDNTEAFF.

This chain uses TRBV5-1 with TRBJ2-2. Germline CDR1 and CDR2: SGHRS and YFSETQ. This CDR3 region has 15 residues. The CDR3 reads CASSFGHGNTGELFF.

The chain is built from TRBV27 and TRBJ1-1; TCRdb's D gene call, TRBD1, goes unchecked for lack of DNA. Germline-derived CDR1 and CDR2 are MNHEY and SMNVEV (reference sequence). The CDR3 runs 14 residues. CDR3 in amino acids: CASSFGVQGTEAFF.

The rearrangement links TRBV5-5 to TRBJ2-3; the D gene TCRdb calls, TRBD2, cannot be checked with no DNA. Germline V gene sequence: CDR1 SGHKS, CDR2 YYEKEE (reference sequence). The CDR3 is made up of 16 amino acids. The CDR3 sequence is CASSSLAGGLSDTQYF.

The chain combines TRBV7-2 with TRBJ2-2. Germline CDR1 and CDR2: SGHTA and FQGNSA. CDR3 length equals 15 residues. CDR3 residues: CASSLGVRNTGELFF.

The rearrangement joins TRBV5-1 to TRBJ2-1; with no DNA, the TCRdb D assignment of TRBD2 cannot be verified. Germline CDR1 reads SGHRS; CDR2 reads YFSETQ. This CDR3 spans 15 amino acids. The chain's CDR3 is CASSWGLAGVDEQFF.

V is TRBV9 and J is TRBJ1-4; the D call from TCRdb, TRBD1, cannot be confirmed without DNA. The CDR3 runs to 14 residues. CDR1 and CDR2 from the germline V gene are SGDLS and YYNGEE. CDR3 amino acids: CASSGRGTNEKLFF.

J is TRBJ2-7 and V is TRBV7-2; the TRBD2 assignment by TCRdb is unverifiable without DNA. Germline V CDR1 and CDR2: SGHTA, FQGNSA. The CDR3 runs 14 residues. This CDR3 reads CASSSRALPIEQYF.

The V and J genes are TRBV15 and TRBJ2-1; TCRdb's assignment of TRBD1 cannot be checked, as there is no DNA. The CDR3 consists of 18 residues. CDR1 is LNHNV, CDR2 YYDKDF, per germline (reference sequence). The CDR3: CATSRDIGRGGTYNEQFF.

The chain links TRBV20-1 to TRBJ1-6. In germline, CDR1 is DFQATT, CDR2 SNEGSKA (reference sequence). The CDR3 is made up of 14 amino acids. CDR3 region: CSASGGSYNSPLHF.

The rearrangement uses TRBV4-1 and TRBJ1-6; the TCRdb D gene call, TRBD1, has no DNA to confirm it. Germline V gene sequence: CDR1 MGHRA, CDR2 YSYEKL. The CDR3 has 18 residues. This chain's CDR3 is CASSQDSPGSSYNSPLHF.

This chain joins TRBV20-1 and TRBJ2-1; the D call from TCRdb, TRBD2, cannot be confirmed without DNA. CDR1 DFQATT and CDR2 SNEGSKA come from the germline V gene (reference sequence). The CDR3 spans 17 residues. CDR3 sequence: CSAGGSGRGSTYNEQFF.

This rearrangement joins TRBV7-2 to TRBJ1-2; the D call from TCRdb, TRBD1, cannot be confirmed without DNA. Germline CDR1 SGHTA, CDR2 FQGNSA. CDR3 size: 13 residues. The CDR3 loop reads CASSTGGDYGYTF.

The V and J genes are TRBV12-3 or TRBV12-4 and TRBJ1-2; TCRdb reports TRBD1, a call that lacks DNA to check it against. The CDR3 spans 16 residues. CDR3 residues: CASRTSGESANYGYTF.

The rearrangement uses TRBV27 and TRBJ1-4. Germline V gene data show CDR1 as MNHEY and CDR2 as SMNVEV (reference sequence). CDR3 size: 14 residues. CDR3: CASSDILGGEKLFF.